The rows below give T cell receptor beta chains drawn from one sample of a study of blood T cell repertoires in COVID-19. Method: immunoSEQ multiplex PCR; TCRdb's copy keeps in-frame clones and lacks some. The repertoire consists of fewer than 120,000 clones, with 76% occurring once and the leading ten covering 3% to 4%. Sequenced sample: peripheral blood. These receptors were taken from a woman of 80 years or more with acute or convalescent COVID-19. CDR3s include the opening cysteine and the closing phenylalanine or tryptophan. Fields, in order: J gene, V gene, clone size, D gene, CDR3 protein, CDR3 DNA. A D gene is named only where the DNA matches it firmly. Clone size is not always given. Where it is, it says once, few, many or a class for expanded clones.

j_call: TRBJ2-5
v_call: TRBV5-1
clone_size: once
d_call: -
cdr3_aa: CASSSRTGGETQYF
cdr3_nt: TGCGCCAGCAGCTCGAGGACAGGAGGGGAGACCCAGTACTTC

j_call: TRBJ2-3
v_call: TRBV6-4
clone_size: -
d_call: TRBD2
cdr3_aa: CASSKAGEGADTQYF
cdr3_nt: TGTGCCAGCAGTAAAGCGGGAGAAGGGGCAGATACGCAGTATTTT

j_call: TRBJ2-1
v_call: TRBV2
clone_size: -
d_call: -
cdr3_aa: CASSVLAADNEQFF
cdr3_nt: TGTGCCAGCAGTGTCTTAGCGGCAGACAATGAGCAGTTCTTC

j_call: TRBJ1-1
v_call: TRBV6-6
clone_size: few
d_call: -
cdr3_aa: CASSSMNTEAFF
cdr3_nt: TGTGCCAGCAGCAGTATGAACACTGAAGCTTTCTTT

j_call: TRBJ2-6
v_call: TRBV5-4
clone_size: few
d_call: TRBD1
cdr3_aa: CASRPGTGNSGANVLTF
cdr3_nt: TGTGCCAGCAGACCCGGGACAGGCAACTCTGGGGCCAACGTCCTGACTTTC

j_call: TRBJ1-5
v_call: TRBV12-3/TRBV12-4
clone_size: few
d_call: TRBD1
cdr3_aa: CASSFTGDQPQHF
cdr3_nt: TGTGCCAGCAGTTTCACAGGGGATCAGCCCCAGCATTTT

j_call: TRBJ1-2
v_call: TRBV11-2
clone_size: few
d_call: -
cdr3_aa: CASSLISSGGYTF
cdr3_nt: TGTGCCAGCAGCTTAATTAGCTCGGGGGGCTACACCTTC

j_call: TRBJ2-7
v_call: TRBV7-7
clone_size: -
d_call: -
cdr3_aa: CASSLTYGYEQYF
cdr3_nt: TGTGCCAGCAGCTTAACTTACGGCTACGAGCAGTACTTC

j_call: TRBJ1-2
v_call: TRBV7-9
clone_size: -
d_call: -
cdr3_aa: CASSSSNYGYTF
cdr3_nt: TGTGCCAGCAGCTCGAGTAACTATGGCTACACCTTC

j_call: TRBJ1-4
v_call: TRBV19
clone_size: -
d_call: -
cdr3_aa: CASSTTGTRNEKLFF
cdr3_nt: TGTGCCAGTAGTACAACCGGGACACGGAATGAAAAACTGTTTTTT

j_call: TRBJ1-6
v_call: TRBV3-1/TRBV3-2
clone_size: -
d_call: -
cdr3_aa: CASSQGSGIHSPLHF
cdr3_nt: TGTGCCAGCAGCCAAGGATCGGGGATACACTCACCCCTCCACTTT

j_call: TRBJ2-2
v_call: TRBV5-1
clone_size: -
d_call: -
cdr3_aa: CASSLQELTGELFF
cdr3_nt: TGCGCCAGCAGCCTCCAAGAGCTCACCGGGGAGCTGTTTTTT

j_call: TRBJ1-1
v_call: TRBV29-1
clone_size: -
d_call: TRBD1
cdr3_aa: CSGQGDMGTEAFF
cdr3_nt: TGCAGCGGACAGGGGGACATGGGCACTGAAGCTTTCTTT

j_call: TRBJ1-1
v_call: TRBV18
clone_size: -
d_call: TRBD1
cdr3_aa: CASSPGGTGEAGEAFF
cdr3_nt: TGTGCCAGCTCACCGGGCGGGACAGGGGAGGCGGGTGAAGCTTTCTTT

j_call: TRBJ2-3
v_call: TRBV2
clone_size: -
d_call: TRBD1
cdr3_aa: CASSAGTGRLDTQYF
cdr3_nt: TGTGCCAGCAGTGCCGGGACAGGGAGGTTAGATACGCAGTATTTT

j_call: TRBJ1-5
v_call: TRBV5-1
clone_size: -
d_call: -
cdr3_aa: CASSFDGDNQPQHF
cdr3_nt: TGCGCCAGCAGCTTTGACGGAGACAATCAGCCCCAGCATTTT

j_call: TRBJ1-1
v_call: TRBV5-1
clone_size: -
d_call: TRBD1
cdr3_aa: CASSLQGTLNTEAFF
cdr3_nt: TGCGCCAGCAGCCTACAGGGGACCCTGAACACTGAAGCTTTCTTT

j_call: TRBJ1-1
v_call: TRBV5-1
clone_size: few
d_call: -
cdr3_aa: CASSEGAGLNTEAFF
cdr3_nt: TGCGCCAGCAGCGAAGGGGCTGGTTTGAACACTGAAGCTTTCTTT

j_call: TRBJ2-1
v_call: TRBV7-3
clone_size: once
d_call: TRBD2
cdr3_aa: CASSLSGGGAHHEQFF
cdr3_nt: TGTGCCAGCAGCTTAAGTGGCGGGGGGGCCCACCATGAGCAGTTCTTC

j_call: TRBJ2-7
v_call: TRBV4-1
clone_size: -
d_call: -
cdr3_aa: CASSQVRGGLKYEQYF
cdr3_nt: TGCGCCAGCAGCCAAGTGAGGGGGGGTCTAAAATACGAGCAGTACTTC

j_call: TRBJ1-2
v_call: TRBV27
clone_size: -
d_call: TRBD1
cdr3_aa: CASSFGQAANYGYTF
cdr3_nt: TGTGCCAGCAGTTTCGGACAGGCCGCTAACTATGGCTACACCTTC

j_call: TRBJ2-3
v_call: TRBV27
clone_size: -
d_call: TRBD2
cdr3_aa: CASSFSSGATDTQYF
cdr3_nt: TGTGCCAGCAGTTTTTCTAGCGGAGCTACAGATACGCAGTATTTT

j_call: TRBJ2-7
v_call: TRBV7-6
clone_size: -
d_call: -
cdr3_aa: CASSNLYEQYF
cdr3_nt: TGTGCCAGCAGCAATCTATACGAGCAGTACTTC